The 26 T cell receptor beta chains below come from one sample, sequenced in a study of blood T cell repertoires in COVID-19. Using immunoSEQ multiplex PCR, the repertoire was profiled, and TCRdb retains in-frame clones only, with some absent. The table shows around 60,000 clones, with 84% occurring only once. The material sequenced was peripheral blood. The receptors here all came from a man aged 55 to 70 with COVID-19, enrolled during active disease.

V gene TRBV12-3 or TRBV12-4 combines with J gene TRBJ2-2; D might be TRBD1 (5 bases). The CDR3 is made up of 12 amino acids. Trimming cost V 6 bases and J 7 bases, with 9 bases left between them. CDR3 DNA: TGTGCCAGCAGAAGTCAGGGCGGGGAGCTGTTTTTT. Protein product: CASRSQGGELFF.

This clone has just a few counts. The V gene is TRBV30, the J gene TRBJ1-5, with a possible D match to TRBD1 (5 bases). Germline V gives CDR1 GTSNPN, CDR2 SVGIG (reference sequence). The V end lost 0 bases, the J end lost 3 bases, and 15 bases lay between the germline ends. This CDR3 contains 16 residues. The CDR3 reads CAWSVYGQTSNQPQHF. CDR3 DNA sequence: TGTGCCTGGAGTGTTTATGGACAAACATCCAATCAGCCCCAGCATTTT.

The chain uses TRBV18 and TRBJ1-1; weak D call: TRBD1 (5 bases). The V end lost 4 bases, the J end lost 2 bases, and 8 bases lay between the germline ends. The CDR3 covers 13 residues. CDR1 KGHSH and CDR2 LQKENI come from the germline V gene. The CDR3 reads CASSQTDNTEAFF. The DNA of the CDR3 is TGTGCCAGCTCACAGACAGACAACACTGAAGCTTTCTTT.

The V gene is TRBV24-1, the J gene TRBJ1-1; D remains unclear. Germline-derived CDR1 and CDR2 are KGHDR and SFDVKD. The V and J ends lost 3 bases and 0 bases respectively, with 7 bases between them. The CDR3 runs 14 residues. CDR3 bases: TGTGCCACCAGTGATCCGGGAATGAACACTGAAGCTTTCTTT. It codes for CATSDPGMNTEAFF.

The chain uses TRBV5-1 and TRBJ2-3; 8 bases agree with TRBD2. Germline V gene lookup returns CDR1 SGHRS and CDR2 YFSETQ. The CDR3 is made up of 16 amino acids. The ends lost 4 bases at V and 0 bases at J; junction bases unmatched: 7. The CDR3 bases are TGCGCCAGCAGCCCCAATCGGGGGGGCAGCACAGATACGCAGTATTTT. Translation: CASSPNRGGSTDTQYF.

CDR3: CASSEPPTGGKDQPQHF. The CDR3 DNA reads TGTGCCAGCAGTGAACCCCCGACAGGGGGCAAGGATCAGCCCCAGCATTTT. The rearrangement uses TRBV25-1 and TRBJ1-5, with 10 bases identical to TRBD1. Germline assignment: CDR1 MGHDK and CDR2 SYGVNS. Germline trimming cut 2 bases from V and 5 bases from J; bases unmatched to any gene: 9. The CDR3 length is 17 residues.

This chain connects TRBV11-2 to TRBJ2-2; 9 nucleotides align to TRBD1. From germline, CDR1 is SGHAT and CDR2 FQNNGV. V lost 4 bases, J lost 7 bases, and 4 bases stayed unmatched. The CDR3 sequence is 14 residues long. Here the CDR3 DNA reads TGTGCCAGCAGCTCACAGGGGGCTAACGGGGAGCTGTTTTTT. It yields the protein CASSSQGANGELFF.

In nucleotides, the CDR3 is TGTGCCTGGAATAGTTTGGGAGCAGATACGCAGTATTTT. Encoded protein: CAWNSLGADTQYF. The chain employs TRBV30 and TRBJ2-3, with TRBD2 as a possible D gene (5 bases). This CDR3 has 13 amino acids. The V and J ends lost 4 bases and 4 bases respectively, with 12 bases between them. CDR1 is GTSNPN, CDR2 SVGIG, per germline (reference sequence). Drawing the rest from reference TRBV30 and TRBJ2-3, the complete variable domain is SQTIHQWPATLVQPVGSPLSLECTVEGTSNPNLYWYRQAAGRGLQLLFYSVGIGQISSEVPQNLSASRPQDRQFILSSKKLLLSDSGFYLCAWNSLGADTQYFGPGTRLTVL.

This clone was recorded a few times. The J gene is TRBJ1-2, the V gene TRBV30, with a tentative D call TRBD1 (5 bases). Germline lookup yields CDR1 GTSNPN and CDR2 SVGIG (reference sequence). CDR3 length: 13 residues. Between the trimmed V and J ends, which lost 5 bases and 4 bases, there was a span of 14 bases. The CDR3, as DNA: TGTGCCTGGCGTCCCGAGACAGTCTATGGCTACACCTTC. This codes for CAWRPETVYGYTF.

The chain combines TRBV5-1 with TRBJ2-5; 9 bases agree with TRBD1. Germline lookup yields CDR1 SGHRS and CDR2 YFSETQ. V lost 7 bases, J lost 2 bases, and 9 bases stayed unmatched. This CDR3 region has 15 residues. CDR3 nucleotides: TGCGCCAGCCCCGCGGACAGGGGAAAACAAGAGACCCAGTACTTC. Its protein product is CASPADRGKQETQYF.

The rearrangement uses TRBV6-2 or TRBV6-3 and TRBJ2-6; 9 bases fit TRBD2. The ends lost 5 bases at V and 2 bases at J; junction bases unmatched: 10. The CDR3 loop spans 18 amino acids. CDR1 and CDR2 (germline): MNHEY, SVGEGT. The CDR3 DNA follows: TGTGCCAGCAGTGAGCTTAGCGGGGGCAGTACTGGGGCCAACGTCCTGACTTTC. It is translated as CASSELSGGSTGANVLTF.

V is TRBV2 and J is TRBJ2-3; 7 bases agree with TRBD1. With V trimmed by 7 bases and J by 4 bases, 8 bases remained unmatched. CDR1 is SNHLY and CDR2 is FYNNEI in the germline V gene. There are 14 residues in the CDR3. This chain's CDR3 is CASTLGQGADTQYF. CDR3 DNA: TGTGCCAGCACCCTTGGGCAGGGGGCAGATACGCAGTATTTT.

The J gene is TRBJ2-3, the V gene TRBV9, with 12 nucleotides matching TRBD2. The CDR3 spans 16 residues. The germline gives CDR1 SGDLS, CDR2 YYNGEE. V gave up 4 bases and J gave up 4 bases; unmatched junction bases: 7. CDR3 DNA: TGTGCCAGCAGCTCCCTAGCGGGGGGGGCCCCAGATACGCAGTATTTT. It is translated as CASSSLAGGAPDTQYF.

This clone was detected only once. CDR3 amino acids: CATSDRDRGGYTF. CDR3 bases: TGTGCCACCAGTGACCGGGACAGGGGTGGCTACACCTTC. The chain carries TRBV24-1 and TRBJ1-2, with 10 bases identical to TRBD1. There are 13 residues in the CDR3. Germline values: CDR1 KGHDR, CDR2 SFDVKD. Losses at the gene ends were 4 bases for V and 7 bases for J; bases not matched to a gene: 2.

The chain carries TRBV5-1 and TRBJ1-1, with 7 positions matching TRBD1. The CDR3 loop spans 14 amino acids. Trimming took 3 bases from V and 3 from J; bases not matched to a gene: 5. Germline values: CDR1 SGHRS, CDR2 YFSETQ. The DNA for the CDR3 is TGCGCCAGCAGCTCAGGGGGTGGAGACACTGAAGCTTTCTTT. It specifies CASSSGGGDTEAFF.

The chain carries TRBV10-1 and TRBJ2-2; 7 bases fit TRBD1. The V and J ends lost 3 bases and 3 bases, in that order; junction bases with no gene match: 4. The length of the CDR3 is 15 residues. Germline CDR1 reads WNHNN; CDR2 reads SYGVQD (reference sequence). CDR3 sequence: CASSERDSYTGELFF. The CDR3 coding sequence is TGCGCCAGCAGTGAACGGGACAGCTACACCGGGGAGCTGTTTTTT.

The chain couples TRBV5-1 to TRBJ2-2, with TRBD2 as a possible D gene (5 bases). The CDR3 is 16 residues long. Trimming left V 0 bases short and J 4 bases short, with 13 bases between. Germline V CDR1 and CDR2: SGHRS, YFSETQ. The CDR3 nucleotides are TGCGCCAGCAGCTTGGCCTCGGGGTTGGGCACCGGGGAGCTGTTTTTT. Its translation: CASSLASGLGTGELFF. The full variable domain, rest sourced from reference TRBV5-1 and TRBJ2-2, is KAGVTQTPRYLIKTRGQQVTLSCSPISGHRSVSWYQQTPGQGLQFLFEYFSETQRNKGNFPGRFSGRQFSNSRSEMNVSTLELGDSALYLCASSLASGLGTGELFFGEGSRLTVL.

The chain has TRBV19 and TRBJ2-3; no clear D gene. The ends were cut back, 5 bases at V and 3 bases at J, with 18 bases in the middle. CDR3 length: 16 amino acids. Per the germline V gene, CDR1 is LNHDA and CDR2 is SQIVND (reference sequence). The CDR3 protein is CASSPSRPTTTDTQYF. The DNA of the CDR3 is TGTGCCAGTAGTCCATCGAGGCCTACAACTACAGATACGCAGTATTTT.

CDR3 nucleotide sequence: TGTGCCAGCGGGACTAGCGGGAGAGTCGTGCAGTTCTTC. Translation: CASGTSGRVVQFF. The chain links TRBV19 to TRBJ2-1, with TRBD2 identical over 14 bases. V lost 9 bases, J lost 12 bases, and 7 bases stayed unmatched. CDR1 is LNHDA, CDR2 SQIVND, per germline (reference sequence). This CDR3 has 13 amino acids.

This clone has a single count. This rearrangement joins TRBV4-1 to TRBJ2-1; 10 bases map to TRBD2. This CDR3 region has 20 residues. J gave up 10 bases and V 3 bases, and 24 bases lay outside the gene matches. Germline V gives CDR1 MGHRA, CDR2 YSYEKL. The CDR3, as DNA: TGCGCCAGCAGCCACCAAACCAGGACTAGCGGTATTTACCCTCTCGAGGAGCAGTTCTTC. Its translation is CASSHQTRTSGIYPLEEQFF.

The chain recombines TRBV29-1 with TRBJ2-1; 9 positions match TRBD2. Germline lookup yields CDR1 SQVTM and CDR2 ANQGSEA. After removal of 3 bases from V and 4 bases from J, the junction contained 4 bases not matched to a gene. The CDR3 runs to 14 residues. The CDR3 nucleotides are TGCAGCGTTGATAGGGCGGGGGGGTACAATGAGCAGTTCTTC. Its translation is CSVDRAGGYNEQFF.

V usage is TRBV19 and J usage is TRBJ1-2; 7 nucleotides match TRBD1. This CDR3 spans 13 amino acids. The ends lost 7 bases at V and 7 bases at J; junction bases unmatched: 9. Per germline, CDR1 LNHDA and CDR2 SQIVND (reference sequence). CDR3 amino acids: CASIPVGGRGYTF. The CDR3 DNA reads TGTGCCAGTATCCCTGTAGGGGGCCGTGGCTACACCTTC.

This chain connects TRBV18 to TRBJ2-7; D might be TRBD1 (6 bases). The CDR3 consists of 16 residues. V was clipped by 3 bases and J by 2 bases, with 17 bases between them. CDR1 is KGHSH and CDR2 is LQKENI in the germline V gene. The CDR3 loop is CASSPYLTGQTYEQYF. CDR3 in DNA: TGTGCCAGCTCACCCTACCTTACAGGGCAAACCTACGAGCAGTACTTC. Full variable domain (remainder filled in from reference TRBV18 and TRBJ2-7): NAGVMQNPRHLVRRRGQEARLRCSPMKGHSHVYWYRQLPEEGLKFMVYLQKENIIDESGMPKERFSAEFPKEGPSILRIQQVVRGDSAAYFCASSPYLTGQTYEQYFGPGTRLTVT.

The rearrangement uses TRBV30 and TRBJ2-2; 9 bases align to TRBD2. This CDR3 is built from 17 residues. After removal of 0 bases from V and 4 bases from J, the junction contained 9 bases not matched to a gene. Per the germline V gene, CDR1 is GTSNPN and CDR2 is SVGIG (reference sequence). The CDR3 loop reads CAWSVPRGRGSTGELFF. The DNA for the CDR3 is TGTGCCTGGAGTGTACCGCGCGGGAGGGGGAGCACCGGGGAGCTGTTTTTT.

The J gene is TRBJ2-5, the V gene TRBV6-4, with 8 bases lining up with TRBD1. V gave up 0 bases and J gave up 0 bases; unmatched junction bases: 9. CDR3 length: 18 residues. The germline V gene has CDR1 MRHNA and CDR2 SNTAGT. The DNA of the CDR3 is TGTGCCAGCAGTGACTCCGACAGGGGACCCCACCACCAAGAGACCCAGTACTTC. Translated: CASSDSDRGPHHQETQYF.

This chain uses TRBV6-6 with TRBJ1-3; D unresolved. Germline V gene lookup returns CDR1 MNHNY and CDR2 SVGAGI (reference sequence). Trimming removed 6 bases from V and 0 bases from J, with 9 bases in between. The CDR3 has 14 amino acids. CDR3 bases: TGTGCCAGCAGCGAGAGCTTCTCTGGAAACACCATATATTTT. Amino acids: CASSESFSGNTIYF.